The present T cell receptor beta chain was sequenced within a study of cytomegalovirus exposure and HLA in healthy donors (dated by TCRdb to about 2017). Study-wide context: An earlier analysis of a few hundred of the donors reported 276 Gb of sequence data and 95 million to 120 million unique TCR beta sequences obtained from 180 million or so T cells. Approximately 310 gigabases of sequencing data and approximately 80 million unique TCR sequences were included in an early release covering about 600 HLA-typed donors. Among the approximately 400 genotyped donors, more than 70% belonged to the genetic ancestry cluster associated with self-reported Caucasian donors. The aim of the study was to test whether cataloging public T cell receptors could identify signatures of past pathogen exposure. The study used immunosequencing to profile the T cell repertoires of approximately 690 subjects and linked those repertoires to cytomegalovirus serostatus. In addition to the first cohort of hundreds of subjects, a separate validation cohort of 130 or so different subjects was used. The study combined high-throughput TCR immunosequencing, statistical association of individual TCRs with disease status, and machine learning to predict cytomegalovirus infection status. A later analysis re-analyzed previously published TCR beta repertoires from 500 to 700 donors and added high-resolution HLA genotyping to study TCR occurrence patterns. Rather than drawing on any new phenotypic data, the later analysis identified candidate immune exposures from TCR beta sequences and the way those sequences occurred across donors. An earlier analysis of roughly 600 of the donors used high-throughput TCR beta sequencing to judge whether each TCR beta V gene segment behaved as functional or pseudogenic. Donor age, sex, ethnicity and CMV serostatus were collected together with the repertoire data. A later genetic analysis used genome-wide SNP genotypes for 398 of the 666 donors, treating that subset as a discovery cohort. All discovery cohort repertoires had been generated using a single sequencing platform. HLA typing included class I and class II loci at four-digit resolution. Typing coverage varied by locus: about 620-630 donors for A, B, C, DRB1 and DQB1; more than 500 for DQA1; more than 600 for DPA1; roughly 450 for DPB1. A handful of DR-DQ haplotypes were handled as single units for association and clustering because linkage in the cohort was strong. Among under 450 genotyped donors of the cohort, an average of roughly 240,000 unique TCR beta nucleotide sequences were sequenced per donor, roughly 18% of them non-productive. Overall study outcomes, separate from this receptor: In the study, 164 TCR beta chains were listed as associated with cytomegalovirus. In a later analysis, HLA-associated TCR beta chains showed more clonal expansion and lower generation probabilities than non-associated chains that were equally common. In a later analysis, the rate of TCR association differed among HLA loci, with DRB1 alleles having the most associated TCRs and HLA-C alleles having the fewest. Most TCR sequences were seen in very few donors, while some public TCRs were found in many individuals. Three of the identified cytomegalovirus-associated TCR beta chains were confirmed in vitro to be specific for cytomegalovirus antigens. A cluster of highly shared sequence variants was judged likely to be a technical artifact of the sequencing pipeline. A later analysis reported that several top co-occurrence clusters appeared linked to parvovirus B19, influenza, CMV and Epstein-Barr virus. A later genetic analysis reported fewer N-insertions in productive TCRs among donors in an Asian-associated ancestry cluster than the approximately 700-donor mean. The earlier analysis of nearly 600 of the donors excluded 15 to 20 rarely observed V segments, including chromosome 9 orphons, because counts were too low. Correlated functional status among segregating V segments might be attributable to linkage disequilibrium, but an unknown experimental factor could not be ruled out. An association between a missense DCLRE1C variant and V-gene and J-gene trimming of TCR beta chains was found in a later genetic analysis and replicated in an independent cohort. In an earlier analysis of more than 500 of the donors, most TCR beta V segments appeared in productive rearrangements about 90% or about 30% of the time, broadly matching IMGT annotations. The 87-base-pair reads could not distinguish some IMGT-functional V segments, including TRBV6-2 and TRBV6-3, so those segments were excluded. CMV serostatus was the only immune exposure information available for the cohort. Specific HLA alleles were associated with 15,000 to 20,000 TCR beta sequences at a false discovery rate of 0.05 in a later analysis. The classifier was reported to diagnose cytomegalovirus status with high specificity and sensitivity in both the original and validation cohorts. Sequencing depth was assumed to be roughly uniform across donors in the presence/absence analyses, though that assumption may not hold. When HLA alleles, especially DR and DQ, strongly co-occurred, TCR associations were difficult to assign to individual alleles. HLA typing was unavailable for some donors at each locus, so association tests used only the typed subset. A further reported finding was that TCR beta sequences accurately predicted the HLA-A and HLA-B alleles for most subjects in the first cohort. The authors suggested that the approach could potentially be generalized to other disease states and immunological phenotypes. The cohort was sequenced for TCR beta chains only, and without alpha or paired-chain data the features that could be detected were limited. According to a later analysis, most CMV-associated TCR beta chains appeared to be HLA-restricted, and the HLA associations seemed to be driven largely by CMV exposure.

In total, 630 or so healthy bone marrow donors made up the cohort. At the time of sampling, every cohort member was nominally healthy, though immune exposures that went unrecorded were likely present. The donor was CMV seronegative and belonged to the group of 350 to 400 seronegative cohort members. Every donor gave a peripheral blood sample, and the peripheral blood mononuclear cells from that sample were used for TCR beta sequencing. The Qiagen DNeasy Blood Extraction Kit was used to extract genomic DNA from the blood cell samples. Library construction relied on the immunoSEQ multiplex PCR assay. For the multiplex PCR, a mixture combining 60 forward primers for TCR Vbeta segments and 13 reverse primers for TCR Jbeta segments was used. The CDR3 region of rearranged TCR beta genes was amplified from genomic DNA by a multiplex PCR assay. The amplified TCR beta libraries were sequenced on the Illumina HiSeq System as 87-base-pair reads. As for how the authors treated the data: Across the 500 to 700 repertoires, a later analysis counted 80 million or so unique TCR beta chains, some 11 million of which were shared by at least two donors. Raw reads were error-corrected and collapsed into unique sequences with a nearest-neighbor algorithm that merged closely related sequences to remove PCR and sequencing errors. V, D and J gene segments were assigned by aligning CDR3 sequences to IMGT reference sequences. Each retained sequence needed at least a six-nucleotide match to both a V gene segment and a J gene segment. Rearrangements were classified as productive when the CDR3 lacked stop codons and remained in frame with V and J, and all other rearrangements were classified as non-productive. Following IMGT convention, CDR3 was defined as the stretch from the second conserved V-encoded cysteine up to the conserved J-encoded phenylalanine. The earlier analysis of roughly 590 of the donors excluded any sequence lacking an unambiguous match to a single V gene segment. In an earlier analysis of a few hundred of the donors, V segments were called functional above 56.7% productive rearrangements and were called segregating when the between-donor standard deviation exceeded 5%. A statistical classification framework was developed to diagnose cytomegalovirus status using the catalog of TCR beta chain sequences. V and J gene assignment, in a later analysis, came from comparing TCR nucleotide sequences with IMGT/GENE-DB human TR gene sequences. Using the TCRdist pipeline, a later analysis assigned CDR3 sequences along with most-parsimonious VDJ recombination scenarios. In a later analysis, each TCR beta chain was defined by its CDR3 amino acid sequence together with its V-gene family, and reads without a unique V-gene family were excluded. To address suspected cross-contamination and a sequencing artifact, a later analysis removed under 600 highly shared, low-generation-probability nucleotide sequences. For each public chain, a later analysis derived a clonal expansion index from normalized ranks of inferred template counts within each repertoire. In a later analysis, generation probabilities were computed with a VDJ recombination model fitted to out-of-frame rearrangements, and the resulting probabilities were checked against IGoR. In a later analysis, TCR-TCR, TCR-HLA and TCR-CMV co-occurrence was scored with hypergeometric tests, and a repertoire-size bias correction was applied to TCR pairs. To estimate false discovery rates, a later analysis permuted the HLA or CMV assignments 20 times. In a later analysis, co-occurring TCRs were grouped using DBSCAN, with TCRdist sequence similarity added in when clustering inside HLA-allele-positive subsets. Repertoires with fewer than 30,000 or more than 120,000 public chains, plus five repertoires with anomalous nucleotide sharing, were excluded from co-occurrence clustering. TCRdb stores this immuneACCESS table with in-frame sequences only. Part of the clones is absent; in the studies checked, under half of the shortfall reflects unresolved V genes, and no reason is known for the rest. V, J and clone size are those of that table, while D and trimming were read from the DNA. Recorded for this sample are about 130,000 clones; 65% to 85% of them occurred a single time. The ten largest clones take up approximately 1.1% of the sample.

This clone appeared a single time. The target of this receptor is not known. No much larger clone exists at a distance of one base, and base qualities are not known. Trimming removed 5 bases from V and 6 bases from J, leaving 14 bases between the germline ends. Its CDR3 holds 13 amino acids, cysteine through phenylalanine. The retained sequence is limited to the CDR3, 39 bases, with the frame set at the first base. The germline V gene (reference sequence) yields SEHNR for CDR1 and FQNEAQ for CDR2. The chain links TRBV7-9 with TRBJ2-7; 6 matching bases give a weak D call of TRBD1. This receptor was obtained from a boy aged 5-17 years in good health and CMV-seronegative. What was sequenced was PBMCs. CDR3 region: CASSLRDKGEQYF. The DNA sequence follows: TGTGCCAGCAGCCTAAGGGACAAAGGCGAGCAGTACTTC.